Shown below are 11 T cell receptor beta chains from a single sample sequenced in a study of T cells expressing NK-cell markers. TCRdb reprocessed the 5' RACE reads and reports one entry per CDR3 protein, with no DNA. The sample has about 550,000 distinct CDR3 sequences. The source material was blood T cells: a sorted CD56 or NKG2C T cell subset, CD4+ or CD8+ T cells, or bulk PBMC T cells (not recorded which). The receptors were sampled from a man aged 18 to 30 in good health.

The chain links TRBV29-1 to TRBJ1-2; there is no DNA to check the TCRdb D call of TRBD1. CDR1 is SQVTM, CDR2 ANQGSEA, per germline. CDR3 length: 13 amino acids. The CDR3 loop reads CSGGTGGSYGYTF.

The chain links TRBV5-1 to TRBJ1-5. This CDR3 has 15 residues. Germline values: CDR1 SGHRS, CDR2 YFSETQ. The CDR3 protein is CASRRGPDSNQPQHF. Full variable domain (remainder filled in from reference TRBV5-1 and TRBJ1-5): KAGVTQTPRYLIKTRGQQVTLSCSPISGHRSVSWYQQTPGQGLQFLFEYFSETQRNKGNFPGRFSGRQFSNSRSEMNVSTLELGDSALYLCASRRGPDSNQPQHFGDGTRLSIL.

V gene TRBV5-1 combines with J gene TRBJ1-1; as DNA is missing, the TRBD1 call by TCRdb cannot be tested. Per germline, CDR1 SGHRS and CDR2 YFSETQ. The CDR3 sequence is 15 residues long. CDR3 protein: CASSLTRGTNTEAFF.

The chain couples TRBV30 to TRBJ1-5. Per germline, CDR1 GTSNPN and CDR2 SVGIG (reference sequence). This CDR3 has 16 amino acids. CDR3 in amino acids: CAWSVHVGFANQPQHF.

The rearrangement joins TRBV2 to TRBJ2-3. The germline gives CDR1 SNHLY, CDR2 FYNNEI. The CDR3 runs 17 residues. CDR3 in amino acids: CASSSRGITVGTDTQYF.

The rearrangement joins TRBV24-1 to TRBJ2-7; the D gene TCRdb calls, TRBD1, cannot be checked with no DNA. Germline V lookup: CDR1 KGHDR, CDR2 SFDVKD. The CDR3 contains 15 residues. CDR3: CATSDTRDKSYEQYF.

The chain is built from TRBV7-2 and TRBJ2-5. Germline values: CDR1 SGHTA, CDR2 FQGNSA. The CDR3 has 12 residues. The CDR3 spells CASSPYGETQYF.

This chain joins TRBV2 and TRBJ2-5; TCRdb outputs TRBD2, but without DNA this stays unchecked. Germline V gives CDR1 SNHLY, CDR2 FYNNEI. The CDR3 is 15 amino acids. The CDR3 loop is CASSGTSGDGWTQYF.

The V gene is TRBV20-1, the J gene TRBJ2-7; TCRdb lists TRBD1, though no DNA is available to test this call. CDR1 DFQATT and CDR2 SNEGSKA come from the germline V gene (reference sequence). The length of the CDR3 is 14 residues. This CDR3 is CSGHRDSVSYEQYF.

V usage is TRBV20-1 and J usage is TRBJ2-3; TCRdb's assignment of TRBD1 cannot be checked, as there is no DNA. CDR3 length: 15 residues. Germline assignment: CDR1 DFQATT and CDR2 SNEGSKA (reference sequence). The CDR3 is CSAGRAARRPDTQYF.

The chain joins TRBV7-2 to TRBJ2-1. CDR1 is SGHTA and CDR2 is FQGNSA in the germline V gene. The CDR3 has 15 amino acids. The CDR3 sequence is CASSFSSSSYNEQFF.